Listed below are T cell receptor beta chains from one sample, sequenced in a study of blood T cell repertoires in COVID-19. The protocol was immunoSEQ multiplex PCR, while the TCRdb copy is restricted to in-frame clones and leaves out a portion. The sample has roughly 52,000 clones; about 89% are singletons. Sample: peripheral blood. These TCRs come from a human donor in a cohort sampled during active COVID-19. The CDR3 runs from the conserved cysteine through the conserved F or W. D genes are given only for firm matches. Clone sizes are given selectively: once, few, many, or a class where the clone is expanded.

>TRBJ1-1|-|TRBD1|TRBV7-2
CASSVTGGDTEAFF
TGTGCCAGCAGCGTAACAGGGGGCGATACTGAAGCTTTCTTT
>TRBJ1-1|-|TRBD1|TRBV7-8
CASSPYSGTANTEAFF
TGTGCCAGCAGTCCATATTCGGGGACAGCGAACACTGAAGCTTTCTTT
>TRBJ2-1|-|-|TRBV20-1
CSASWAGHQEQFF
TGCAGTGCTAGTTGGGCCGGCCACCAGGAGCAGTTCTTC
>TRBJ2-2|-|TRBD1|TRBV2
CASRLDRAMATGELFF
TGTGCCAGCAGGTTGGACAGGGCGATGGCCACCGGGGAGCTGTTTTTT
>TRBJ2-1|-|-|TRBV4-3
CASSQDTGNNEQFF
TGCGCCAGCAGCCAAGATACGGGGAACAATGAGCAGTTCTTC
>TRBJ2-2|-|TRBD1|TRBV5-6
CASSSQTGTGAGELFF
TGTGCCAGCAGCTCGCAAACCGGGACAGGGGCCGGGGAGCTGTTTTTT
>TRBJ1-6|-|-|TRBV6-5
CASSLQGLGNSPLHF
TGTGCCAGCAGTCTACAGGGCCTAGGAAATTCACCCCTCCACTTT
>TRBJ2-2|-|TRBD2|TRBV12-3/TRBV12-4
CASSLPGGGELFF
TGTGCCAGCAGTTTGCCGGGGGGCGGGGAGCTGTTTTTT
>TRBJ2-5|-|-|TRBV5-1
CASNFAGSETQYF
TGCGCCAGCAATTTCGCGGGGTCAGAGACCCAGTACTTC
>TRBJ1-2|-|TRBD1|TRBV24-1
CATSDPGQGAPGYTF
TGTGCCACCAGTGATCCGGGACAGGGGGCTCCTGGCTACACCTTC
>TRBJ2-7|-|-|TRBV18
CASSQGQGGEQYF
TGTGCCAGCTCGCAAGGGCAGGGTGGGGAGCAGTACTTC
>TRBJ1-4|-|-|TRBV30
CAWRGRGNEKLFF
TGTGCCTGGAGGGGCCGGGGAAATGAAAAACTGTTTTTT
>TRBJ2-5|-|TRBD1|TRBV11-2
CASSTGTGGLKTQYF
TGTGCCAGCAGCACCGGGACAGGGGGCTTGAAGACCCAGTACTTC
>TRBJ1-5|few|TRBD1|TRBV4-1
CASSQDSRGLSNQPQHF
TGCGCCAGCAGCCAAGACAGCAGGGGGCTTAGCAATCAGCCCCAGCATTTT
>TRBJ2-7|-|TRBD2|TRBV5-4
CASSPGGTSGGADEQYF
TGTGCCAGCAGCCCGGGCGGGACTAGCGGGGGGGCGGACGAGCAGTACTTC
>TRBJ2-1|-|-|TRBV6-5
CASHLGGLGNEQFF
TGTGCCAGCCATCTCGGGGGGCTGGGGAATGAGCAGTTCTTC
>TRBJ1-5|-|-|TRBV30
CAWSGGQNNQPQHF
TGTGCCTGGAGTGGAGGACAAAATAATCAGCCCCAGCATTTT
>TRBJ2-7|few|TRBD2|TRBV5-1
CASSLEVTSGPYEQYF
TGCGCCAGCAGCTTGGAAGTGACTAGCGGACCCTACGAGCAGTACTTC
>TRBJ2-3|-|-|TRBV18
CASSPLPADTQYF
TGTGCCAGCTCACCACTTCCGGCAGATACGCAGTATTTT
>TRBJ2-3|-|TRBD1|TRBV9
CASSVATGGTSTDTQYF
TGTGCCAGCAGCGTAGCAACAGGGGGTACTAGCACAGATACGCAGTATTTT
>TRBJ2-2|few|TRBD1|TRBV23-1
CASSQARDSIVTGELFF
TGCGCCAGCAGTCAAGCCCGGGACAGCATTGTCACCGGGGAGCTGTTTTTT
>TRBJ2-7|-|-|TRBV30
CAWSEGGSHEQYF
TGTGCCTGGAGTGAAGGGGGATCCCACGAGCAGTACTTC
>TRBJ2-5|-|TRBD2|TRBV9
CASSVGTSGGRETQYF
TGTGCCAGCAGCGTAGGGACTAGCGGGGGAAGAGAGACCCAGTACTTC
>TRBJ1-5|-|-|TRBV13
CASSAGRDQPQHF
TGTGCCAGCAGCGCGGGGAGGGATCAGCCCCAGCATTTT
>TRBJ2-3|-|TRBD2|TRBV5-1
CASSPGLAGGADTQYF
TGCGCCAGCAGCCCGGGACTAGCGGGGGGCGCAGATACGCAGTATTTT
>TRBJ1-2|-|-|TRBV6-5
CASSYSTPGTGYGYTF
TGTGCCAGCAGTTACTCAACCCCAGGAACAGGCTATGGCTACACCTTC
>TRBJ2-7|-|-|TRBV6-5
CASSSLTVSSYEQYF
TGTGCCAGCAGCTCCCTGACAGTCTCCTCCTACGAGCAGTACTTC
>TRBJ1-1|-|-|TRBV28
CASRRYSVNTEAFF
TGTGCCAGCAGGAGATACAGTGTGAACACTGAAGCTTTCTTT
>TRBJ1-4|-|-|TRBV4-1
CASSPGRDIQANEKLFF
TGCGCCAGCAGCCCGGGCCGAGATATACAGGCTAATGAAAAACTGTTTTTT
>TRBJ2-7|once|-|TRBV7-9
CASSPSGLAYEQYF
TGTGCCAGCAGCCCTTCGGGGTTAGCCTACGAGCAGTACTTC
>TRBJ1-3|-|-|TRBV4-1
CASSQGQGRRSSGNTIYF
TGCGCCAGCAGCCAAGGGCAGGGGCGACGGAGCTCTGGAAACACCATATATTTT
>TRBJ1-2|-|TRBD1|TRBV18
CASSADRSYGYTF
TGTGCCAGCTCAGCGGACAGGTCCTATGGCTACACCTTC
>TRBJ1-4|-|TRBD1|TRBV29-1
CSVDRGLGEKLFF
TGCAGCGTTGATAGGGGGCTGGGGGAAAAACTGTTTTTT
>TRBJ1-1|-|-|TRBV19
CASSMVLSGTEAFF
TGTGCCAGTAGTATGGTCCTTTCGGGCACTGAAGCTTTCTTT
>TRBJ2-7|-|TRBD1|TRBV6-5
CASSYNPKTGIYEQYF
TGTGCCAGCAGTTACAACCCCAAGACAGGGATTTACGAGCAGTACTTC
>TRBJ1-5|-|TRBD1|TRBV30
CASGQGNQPQHF
TGTGCCTCCGGACAGGGGAATCAGCCCCAGCATTTT
>TRBJ2-5|-|TRBD2|TRBV2
CASSPSGYQETQYF
TGTGCCAGCAGTCCTAGCGGGTACCAAGAGACCCAGTACTTC